This record covers a single T cell receptor (beta chain). The specificity of this receptor is unknown. No much larger clonotype is one base removed from it; base qualities were not supplied. This entry comes from a study of control samples from healthy donors and cancer patients (dated by TCRdb to about 2020). The CDR1 and CDR2 encoded by the germline V gene are MNHEY and SVGAGI. The cysteine opens and the phenylalanine closes a CDR3 of 14 amino acids. Only the CDR3 part of the read is kept: 42 bases, read in frame from the first base. V is trimmed back by 6 bases and J by 7 bases, and the junction contains 5 bases that no gene match accounts for. The library was obtained by the immunoSEQ multiplex PCR assay. TCRdb obtained this table from immuneACCESS and retained in-frame rearrangements with V and J assigned. These tables miss some clones; where compared with another copy, unresolved V genes account for less than half of the shortfall, and the remainder is unexplained. The sample profile shows tens of thousands of clones; around nine tenths of them were found once. Clones ranked in the top ten supply about 9.5% of the sample.

This TCR came from a woman in her fifties or sixties with colorectal cancer. Sequencing used PBMCs. The rearranged segments are TRBV6-5 and TRBJ1-6; 8 bases in the junction line up with TRBD1. The CDR3 corresponds to CASSPRGRNSPLHF. DNA sequence: TGTGCCAGCAGCCCCAGGGGGCGGAATTCACCCCTCCACTTT.